The sequence of this T cell receptor (beta chain) was determined in a study of blood T cell repertoires in COVID-19. Per germline, CDR1 MDHEN and CDR2 SYDVKM. J lost 5 bases, V lost 7 bases, and 6 bases had no gene match. The CDR3 spans 13 residues. Some clones are missing from TCRdb's copy, which holds only in-frame ones; the method was immunoSEQ multiplex PCR. The table has about 150,000 clones, 70% to 90% seen once. The sequence was collected from a human donor in a cohort sampled during active COVID-19. The sample consisted of peripheral blood. The chain joins TRBV28 to TRBJ1-2, with 8 bases that match TRBD1. For the CDR3, the DNA is TGTGCCAGCAAAGTACAGGGGGGATATGGCTACACCTTC. Translated, it gives CASKVQGGYGYTF.